Listed here is a single T cell receptor beta chain. The antigen is unknown. The CDR3 has 15 amino acids. Per germline, CDR1 SGHRS and CDR2 YFSETQ. V was shortened by 0 bases and J by 0 bases, with 7 bases between the two germline ends. This specimen belongs to a study of T cell repertoires and HLA-DP antigens. Overall study: One alloantigen had more than 9 groove amino acid differences from self, the other one. Average DNA input: 218.4 ng for CD137+CD4+ sorts, 950 to 1,500 ng pre-culture. Whole-study results and caveats: Clones undetected before culture averaged about 33% against one allele and 50.6% against the other.

Primers targeted 54 TRBV and 13 TRBJ segments. TCRdb's table, derived via immunoSEQ multiplex PCR, lists solely in-frame clones and lacks some. The repertoire consists of roughly 73,000 clones, with around three quarters occurring once and the leading ten covering roughly 1.5%. The genes are TRBV5-1 and TRBJ2-1; D is ambiguous. The sample comprised CD4+ T cells from PBMCs. This clonotype was obtained from a man aged 55 to 70 in good health and CMV-seronegative. This chain's CDR3 is CASSLEATSYNEQFF. As DNA, the CDR3 is TGCGCCAGCAGCTTGGAGGCTACCTCCTACAATGAGCAGTTCTTC.